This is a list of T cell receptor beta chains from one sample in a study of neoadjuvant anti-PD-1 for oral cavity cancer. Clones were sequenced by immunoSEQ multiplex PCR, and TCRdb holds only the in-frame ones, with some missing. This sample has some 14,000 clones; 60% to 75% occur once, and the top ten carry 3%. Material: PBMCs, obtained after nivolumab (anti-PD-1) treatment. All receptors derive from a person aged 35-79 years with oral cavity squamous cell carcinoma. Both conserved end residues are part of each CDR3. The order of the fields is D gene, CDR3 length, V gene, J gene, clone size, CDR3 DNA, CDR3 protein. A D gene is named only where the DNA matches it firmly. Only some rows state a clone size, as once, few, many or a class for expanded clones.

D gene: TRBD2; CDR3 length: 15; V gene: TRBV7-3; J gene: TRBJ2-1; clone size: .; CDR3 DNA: TGTGCCAGCAGCTGGGGACTAGCGGACAACAATGAGCAGTTCTTC; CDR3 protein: CASSWGLADNNEQFF
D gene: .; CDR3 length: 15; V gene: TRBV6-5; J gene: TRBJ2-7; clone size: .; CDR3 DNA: TGTGCCAGCAGTTACTCGCGCGGGCCATTATACGAGCAGTACTTC; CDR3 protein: CASSYSRGPLYEQYF
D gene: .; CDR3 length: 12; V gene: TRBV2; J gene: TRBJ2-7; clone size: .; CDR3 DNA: TGTGCCAGCAGTGGGGTGGGAGAGGTGCAGTACTTC; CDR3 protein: CASSGVGEVQYF
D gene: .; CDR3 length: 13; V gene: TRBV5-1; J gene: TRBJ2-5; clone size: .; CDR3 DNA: TGCGCCAGCAGCTTGGGAGGGGAAGAGACCCAGTACTTC; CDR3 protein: CASSLGGEETQYF
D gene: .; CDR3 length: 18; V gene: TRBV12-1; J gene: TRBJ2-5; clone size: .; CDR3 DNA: TGTGCCAGCAGCCCCACTGTCCTGACAAACCCTTTAAGGGAGACCCAGTACTTC; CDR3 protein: CASSPTVLTNPLRETQYF
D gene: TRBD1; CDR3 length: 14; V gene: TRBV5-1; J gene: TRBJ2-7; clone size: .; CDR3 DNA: TGCGCCAGCAGCTTGAGGACAGGGGACTACGAGCAGTACTTC; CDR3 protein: CASSLRTGDYEQYF
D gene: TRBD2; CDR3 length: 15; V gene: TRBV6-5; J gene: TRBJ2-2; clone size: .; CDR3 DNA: TGTGCCAGCAGTTCCGGACTAGAAGCCTCCGGGGAGCTGTTTTTT; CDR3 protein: CASSSGLEASGELFF
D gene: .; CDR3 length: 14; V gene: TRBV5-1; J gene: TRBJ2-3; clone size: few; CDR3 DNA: TGCGCCAGTTCACCGGGGCCGCTAACAGATACGCAGTATTTT; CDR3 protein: CASSPGPLTDTQYF
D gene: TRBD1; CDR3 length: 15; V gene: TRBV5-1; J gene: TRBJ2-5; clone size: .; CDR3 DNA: TGCGCCAGCAGCTACCGACAGGGGATGGGAGAGACCCAGTACTTC; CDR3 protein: CASSYRQGMGETQYF
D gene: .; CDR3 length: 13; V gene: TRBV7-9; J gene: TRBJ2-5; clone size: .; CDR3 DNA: TGTGCCAGCAGCCGAACCCCCGAAGAGACCCAGTACTTC; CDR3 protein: CASSRTPEETQYF
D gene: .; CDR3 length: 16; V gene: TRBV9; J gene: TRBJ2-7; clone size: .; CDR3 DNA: TGTGCCAGCAGCGTGGATGGAGGGGCCCCCAAGTACGAGCAGTACTTC; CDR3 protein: CASSVDGGAPKYEQYF
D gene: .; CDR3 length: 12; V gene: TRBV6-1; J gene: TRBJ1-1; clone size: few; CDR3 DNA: TGTGCCAGCAATAGACAAACCACTGAAGCTTTCTTT; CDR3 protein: CASNRQTTEAFF
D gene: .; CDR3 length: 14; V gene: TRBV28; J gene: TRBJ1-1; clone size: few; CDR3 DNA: TGTGCCAGCAGTTTTCGACAGGTGGGGACTGAAGCTTTCTTT; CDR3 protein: CASSFRQVGTEAFF
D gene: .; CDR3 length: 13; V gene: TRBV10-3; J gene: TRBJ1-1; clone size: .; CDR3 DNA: TGTGCCATCAGTGACGGCTCGGGACACAAAGCTTTCTTT; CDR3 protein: CAISDGSGHKAFF
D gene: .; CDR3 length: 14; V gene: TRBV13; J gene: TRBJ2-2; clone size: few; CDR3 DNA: TGTGCCAGCAGCTTAGGCAAGAACACCGGGGAGCTGTTTTTT; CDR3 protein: CASSLGKNTGELFF
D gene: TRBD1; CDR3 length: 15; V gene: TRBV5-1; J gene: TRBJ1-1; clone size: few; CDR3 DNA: TGCGCCAGCAGCAATCGGACAGGGGGGCACACTGAAGCTTTCTTT; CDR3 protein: CASSNRTGGHTEAFF
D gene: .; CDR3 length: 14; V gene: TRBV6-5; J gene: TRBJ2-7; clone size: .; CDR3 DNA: TGTGCCAGCAGCCCTCGACAGGTATCCTACGAGCAGTACTTC; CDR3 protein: CASSPRQVSYEQYF
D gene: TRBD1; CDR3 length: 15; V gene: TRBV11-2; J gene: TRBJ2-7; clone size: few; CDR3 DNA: TGTGCCAGCAGCCCAACAGGGGTAGGGTCCTACGAGCAGTACTTC; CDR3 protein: CASSPTGVGSYEQYF
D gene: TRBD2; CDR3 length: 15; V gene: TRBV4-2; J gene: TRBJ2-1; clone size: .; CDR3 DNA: TGTGCCAGCAGCCCTATAGCGGGAGCTAGGAATGAGCAGTTCTTC; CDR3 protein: CASSPIAGARNEQFF
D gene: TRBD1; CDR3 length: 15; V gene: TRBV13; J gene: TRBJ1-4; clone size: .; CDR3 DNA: TGTGCCAGCAGCGGGAGGACAGGGGAGTCAGAAAAACTGTTTTTT; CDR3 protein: CASSGRTGESEKLFF
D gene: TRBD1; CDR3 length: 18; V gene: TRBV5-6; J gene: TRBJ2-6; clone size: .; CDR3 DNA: TGTGCCAGCAGCTTCCTGACAGGGGGAGATTCCGGGGCCAACGTCCTGACTTTC; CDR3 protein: CASSFLTGGDSGANVLTF
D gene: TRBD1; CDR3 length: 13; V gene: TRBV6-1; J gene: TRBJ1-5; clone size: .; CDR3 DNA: TGTGCCAGACTAACAGGGGGAAGCCAGCCCCAGCATTTT; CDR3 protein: CARLTGGSQPQHF
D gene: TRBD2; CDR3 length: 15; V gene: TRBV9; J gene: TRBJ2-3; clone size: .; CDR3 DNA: TGTGCCAGCAGCGTGGGACTAGTATTAACAGATACGCAGTATTTT; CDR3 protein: CASSVGLVLTDTQYF
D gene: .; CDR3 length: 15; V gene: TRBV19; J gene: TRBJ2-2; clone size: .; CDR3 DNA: TGTGCCAGTAGTAAGGGAGGACGGGACACCGGGGAGCTGTTTTTT; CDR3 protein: CASSKGGRDTGELFF
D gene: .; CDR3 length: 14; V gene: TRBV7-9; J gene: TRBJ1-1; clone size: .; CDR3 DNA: TGTGCCAGCAGCTCTCAGGGTGGGTCTACTGAAGCTTTCTTT; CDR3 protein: CASSSQGGSTEAFF
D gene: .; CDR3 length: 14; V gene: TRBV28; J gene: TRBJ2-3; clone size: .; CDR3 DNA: TGTGCCAGCAGGGCTAGCGAATACACAGATACGCAGTATTTT; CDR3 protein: CASRASEYTDTQYF
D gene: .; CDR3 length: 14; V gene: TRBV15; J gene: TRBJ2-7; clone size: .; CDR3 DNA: TGTGCCACCAGCAGCAACGGAGGTCCCTACGAGCAGTACTTC; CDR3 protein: CATSSNGGPYEQYF
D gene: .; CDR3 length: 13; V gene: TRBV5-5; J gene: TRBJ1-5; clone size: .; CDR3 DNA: TGTGCCAGCAGCCCGGGGTGGGGTCAGCCCCAGCATTTT; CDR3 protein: CASSPGWGQPQHF
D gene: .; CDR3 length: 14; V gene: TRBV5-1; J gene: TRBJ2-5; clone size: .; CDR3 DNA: TGCGCCAGCAGCTTGGGCAGGGTTCAAGAGACCCAGTACTTC; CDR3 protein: CASSLGRVQETQYF
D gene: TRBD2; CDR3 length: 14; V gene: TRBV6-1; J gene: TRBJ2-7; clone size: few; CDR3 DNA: TGTGCCAGCAACCCTAGCGGAAACTCCTACGAGCAGTACTTC; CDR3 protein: CASNPSGNSYEQYF
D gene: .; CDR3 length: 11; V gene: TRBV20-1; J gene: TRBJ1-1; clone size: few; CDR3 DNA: TGCAGTGCTGGGGAGAACACTGAAGCTTTCTTT; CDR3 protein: CSAGENTEAFF
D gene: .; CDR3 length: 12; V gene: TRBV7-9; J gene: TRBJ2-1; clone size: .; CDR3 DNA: TGTGCCAGCAGCACTAGAGTCCATGAGCAGTTCTTC; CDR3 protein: CASSTRVHEQFF
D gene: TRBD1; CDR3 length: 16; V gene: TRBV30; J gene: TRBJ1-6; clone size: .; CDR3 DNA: TGTGCCTGGAGTGACGCCGTGTACAGGGGTTATTCACCCCTCCACTTT; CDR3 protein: CAWSDAVYRGYSPLHF
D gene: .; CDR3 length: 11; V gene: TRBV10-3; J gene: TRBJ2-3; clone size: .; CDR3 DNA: TGTGCCATCAGAAGGTCGGATACGCAGTATTTT; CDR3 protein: CAIRRSDTQYF
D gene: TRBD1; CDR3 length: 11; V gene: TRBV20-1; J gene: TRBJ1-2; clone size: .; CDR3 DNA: TGCAGTGCTAGAGGGACAGGGGGCGTTTACTTC; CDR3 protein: CSARGTGGVYF
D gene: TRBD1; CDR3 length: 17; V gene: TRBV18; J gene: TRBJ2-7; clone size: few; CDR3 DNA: TGTGCCAGCTCACCCAGGGCCGGGACAGGGGGCCTCTACGAGCAGTACTTC; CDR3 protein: CASSPRAGTGGLYEQYF